One sample yielded the 12 T cell receptor beta chains listed below, sequenced in a study of blood T cell repertoires in COVID-19. Profiled with immunoSEQ multiplex PCR; TCRdb holds only in-frame clones, not every one. The repertoire consists of about 230,000 clones, with roughly nine tenths occurring once and the leading ten covering over 3%. Sequenced: PBMCs or T cells enriched from blood (not recorded which). The source of these receptors is a woman between 50 and 59 years old in a cohort exposed to, infected with or recovered from COVID-19 (not recorded which).

This clone appeared once. This chain uses TRBV5-1 with TRBJ2-2; D ambiguous. Germline V gene data show CDR1 as SGHRS and CDR2 as YFSETQ. The CDR3 is made up of 13 amino acids. Deletions cut 0 bases from V and 5 bases from J, with 5 bases between. The CDR3 here is CASSLVRTGELFF. The CDR3 region has the DNA TGCGCCAGCAGCTTGGTACGGACCGGGGAGCTGTTTTTT.

The J gene is TRBJ2-1, the V gene TRBV18; a weak D match, TRBD2 (7 bases). The CDR3 consists of 15 residues. Germline CDR1 is KGHSH and CDR2 is LQKENI. Trimming removed 3 bases from V and 1 base from J, with 10 bases in between. CDR3 in amino acids: CASSPGGLSYNEQFF. The DNA for the CDR3 is TGTGCCAGCTCACCCGGGGGGCTATCCTACAATGAGCAGTTCTTC. Looking up the rest from reference TRBV18 and TRBJ2-1 gives the full variable domain: NAGVMQNPRHLVRRRGQEARLRCSPMKGHSHVYWYRQLPEEGLKFMVYLQKENIIDESGMPKERFSAEFPKEGPSILRIQQVVRGDSAAYFCASSPGGLSYNEQFFGPGTRLTVL.

This chain uses TRBV7-6 with TRBJ1-4; the match to TRBD1 covers 11 bases. In germline, CDR1 is SGHVS, CDR2 FNYEAQ. Germline trimming cut 5 bases from V and 8 bases from J; bases unmatched to any gene: 7. This CDR3 region has 15 residues. The CDR3 reads CASSDPGQGGEKLFF. In DNA form, the CDR3 reads TGTGCCAGCAGCGACCCGGGACAGGGGGGAGAAAAACTGTTTTTT.

The CDR3 DNA follows: TGTGCCAGCAGTTCCTACGGGGGTGCCTTTAAGTTCTTC. Its protein product is CASSSYGGAFKFF. The J gene is TRBJ2-1, the V gene TRBV12-3 or TRBV12-4; possible D gene TRBD2, 6 bases. The V and J ends lost 4 bases and 14 bases respectively, with 18 bases between them. This CDR3 contains 13 residues.

The chain is built from TRBV19 and TRBJ2-4; 7 bases map to TRBD1. The germline V gene has CDR1 LNHDA and CDR2 SQIVND (reference sequence). With V trimmed by 7 bases and J by 0 bases, 12 bases remained unmatched. The CDR3 runs to 17 residues. The CDR3 region is CASTSSGQTIAKNIQYF. DNA of the CDR3: TGTGCCAGTACCTCCTCGGGACAGACAATAGCCAAAAACATTCAGTACTTC.

On this clone: Mismatch with germline at one junction end may stem from a read error. The chain uses TRBV7-7 and TRBJ2-2, with D possibly called TRBD1 or TRBD2 (6 bases each). In germline, CDR1 is SSHAT, CDR2 FNYEAQ (reference sequence). This CDR3 region has 15 residues. The CDR3 sequence: CASSLGGLGTGELFF. The CDR3 DNA reads as TGTGCTAGCAGCTTAGGGGGGCTTGGCACCGGGGAGCTGTTTTTT.

This clone was picked up a small number of times. J is TRBJ1-2 and V is TRBV18, with TRBD1 identical over 12 bases. Unmatched junction bases numbered 7, after V lost 3 bases and J lost 5 bases. Germline V CDR1 and CDR2: KGHSH, LQKENI. The CDR3 loop spans 16 amino acids. The CDR3 spells CASSPGQGAVLYGYTF. The CDR3, as DNA: TGTGCCAGCTCACCGGGACAGGGGGCGGTCTTGTATGGCTACACCTTC. The whole variable domain, remainder taken from reference TRBV18 and TRBJ1-2, is NAGVMQNPRHLVRRRGQEARLRCSPMKGHSHVYWYRQLPEEGLKFMVYLQKENIIDESGMPKERFSAEFPKEGPSILRIQQVVRGDSAAYFCASSPGQGAVLYGYTFGSGTRLTVV.

The chain employs TRBV19 and TRBJ1-1; perhaps TRBD1 as D (5 bases). Germline loops: CDR1 LNHDA, CDR2 SQIVND (reference sequence). The CDR3 sequence is 14 residues long. V was pared by 8 bases and J by 4 bases, with 17 bases between. The CDR3 coding sequence is TGTGCCAGTGGCCCCGTGGGGGGGGTCACTGAAGCTTTCTTT. It is translated as CASGPVGGVTEAFF.

This chain links TRBV5-1 with TRBJ2-3, with TRBD1 identical over 7 bases. The CDR3 runs to 14 residues. The germline V gene has CDR1 SGHRS and CDR2 YFSETQ. V gave up 0 bases and J gave up 5 bases; unmatched junction bases: 3. The CDR3 coding sequence is TGCGCCAGCAGCTTGGAGGGGGCCTTAGATACGCAGTATTTT. Residues: CASSLEGALDTQYF.

The chain combines TRBV5-1 with TRBJ2-2, with unresolved D. This CDR3 has 12 residues. V lost 2 bases, J lost 7 bases, and 6 bases lay in between. Germline loops: CDR1 SGHRS, CDR2 YFSETQ. DNA for the CDR3: TGCGCCAGCAGCTTTGCCGGCGGGGAGCTGTTTTTT. Protein sequence: CASSFAGGELFF.

This chain joins TRBV18 and TRBJ1-3; maybe TRBD1 (6 bases). Germline V gene data show CDR1 as KGHSH and CDR2 as LQKENI. The CDR3 covers 15 residues. V was pared by 2 bases and J by 6 bases, with 14 bases between. The CDR3 here is CASSPALQGPNTIYF. The CDR3, as DNA: TGTGCCAGCTCACCAGCCCTACAGGGACCAAACACCATATATTTT.

This clone was observed a single time. The chain recombines TRBV20-1 with TRBJ1-2, with a weak D call TRBD1 (6 bases). The CDR3 totals 11 residues. Germline lookup yields CDR1 DFQATT and CDR2 SNEGSKA (reference sequence). V lost 3 bases, J lost 8 bases, and 10 bases lay in between. The DNA for the CDR3 is TGCAGTGCTAGCAGGGGATCCGGCTACACCTTC. This encodes CSASRGSGYTF.